These 8 T cell receptor beta chains share one sample of origin, sequenced in a study of response to subunit inactivated influenza vaccine. TCRdb independently ran MiXCR on the RT-PCR reads; one entry per CDR3 protein. The sample includes 560,000 or so distinct CDR3 sequences, around 8% seen only once; the top ten take approximately 12%. The sample in question was PBMCs from blood, obtained about 24 months after vaccination. The receptors originated from a man aged 45 to 70 who received an inactivated influenza vaccine.

This clonotype has only a few counts. The genes are TRBV4-3 and TRBJ1-6; D not resolved. V was cut by 4 bases and J by 13 bases, with 11 bases left in between. The CDR3 spans 12 residues. Germline V gene sequence: CDR1 LGHNA, CDR2 YSLEER. CDR3 coding DNA: TGCGCCAGCAGCCCGGTTGGTGGGCCCCTCCACTTT. This encodes CASSPVGGPLHF.

The chain recombines TRBV7-2 with TRBJ2-1; possibly TRBD1 for D (6 bases). The germline V and J ends were trimmed by 6 bases and 4 bases, with 16 bases remaining between them. Germline V gene lookup returns CDR1 SGHTA and CDR2 FQGNSA. This CDR3 spans 15 amino acids. The CDR3 protein is CASRSGQGTYNEQFF. CDR3 nucleotides: TGTGCCAGCAGAAGTGGGCAGGGGACATACAATGAGCAGTTCTTC.

The V call is TRBV6-1, the J call TRBJ1-5; D is unresolved. Trimming cost V 3 bases and J 0 bases, with 6 bases left between them. This CDR3 is 14 amino acids long. Germline V gene data show CDR1 as MNHNS and CDR2 as SASEGT. The CDR3, as DNA: TGTGCCAGCAGTGAGGTTAATAGCAATCAGCCCCAGCATTTT. Protein product: CASSEVNSNQPQHF.

V and J are TRBV20-1 and TRBJ1-1; 8 nucleotides match TRBD1. Germline V CDR1 and CDR2: DFQATT, SNEGSKA (reference sequence). The junction had 7 bases not matched to a gene; V was cut back by 2 bases and J by 2 bases. The CDR3 is 15 amino acids. CDR3 loop: CSARHPGQENTEAFF. CDR3 coding DNA: TGCAGTGCTAGACATCCGGGACAGGAAAACACTGAAGCTTTCTTT.

The sample holds many counts of this clonotype. The gene calls are TRBV20-1 and TRBJ2-7; the match to TRBD1 covers 9 bases. From germline, CDR1 is DFQATT and CDR2 SNEGSKA (reference sequence). J lost 3 bases, V lost 5 bases, and 8 bases had no gene match. The CDR3 consists of 14 residues. The CDR3 is CSAEGTGRFYEQYF. The CDR3 DNA follows: TGCAGTGCTGAAGGGACAGGGAGGTTCTACGAGCAGTACTTC.

The CDR3 sequence is CASGTGSGANVLTF. The CDR3 DNA follows: TGCGCCAGCGGGACAGGCTCTGGGGCCAACGTCCTGACTTTC. This sequence joins TRBV10-2 and TRBJ2-6; 8 bases are a match to TRBD1. This CDR3 contains 14 residues. Germline lookup yields CDR1 WSHSY and CDR2 SAAADI. Trimming cost V 8 bases and J 0 bases; bases outside gene matches: 0.

This clonotype has at least ten counts. This chain connects TRBV2 to TRBJ2-2, with no clear D. The germline V gene has CDR1 SNHLY and CDR2 FYNNEI. The germline V and J ends were trimmed by 4 bases and 3 bases, with 9 bases remaining between them. The CDR3 covers 14 residues. CDR3 in amino acids: CASSGLLDTGELFF. The CDR3 nucleotides read TGTGCCAGCAGTGGTCTCCTAGACACCGGGGAGCTGTTTTTT.

The chain links TRBV4-3 to TRBJ2-5, with 14 bases aligning to TRBD2. Germline V lookup: CDR1 LGHNA, CDR2 YSLEER. The CDR3 contains 16 residues. Germline trimming cut 3 bases from V and 3 bases from J; bases unmatched to any gene: 3. CDR3 amino acids: CASSQTSGRVEETQYF. CDR3 DNA: TGCGCCAGCAGCCAGACTAGCGGGAGGGTGGAAGAGACCCAGTACTTC.